A selection of T cell receptor beta chains follows, all from one sample in a study of cytomegalovirus exposure and HLA in healthy donors. The data were produced by immunoSEQ multiplex PCR, yet TCRdb's version contains in-frame clones alone and is incomplete. There are 220,000 or so clones in the sample; around 86% occur only once, and more than 1.5% lies in the top ten. Sequencing input: PBMCs. The receptors derive from a woman aged 18-29 years in good health and CMV-seropositive. The CDR3 runs from the conserved cysteine through the conserved F or W. D genes are given only for firm matches. For some rows the clone size is stated as once, few or many, or as a class when expanded; others skip it.

D gene,clone size,J gene,V gene,CDR3 protein,CDR3 DNA
TRBD1,-,TRBJ1-1,TRBV6-1,CASSGDRSNTEAFF,TGTGCCAGCAGTGGGGACAGGTCCAACACTGAAGCTTTCTTT
-,-,TRBJ1-4,TRBV7-3,CASSLSGAANEKLFF,TGTGCCAGCAGCTTAAGCGGGGCGGCGAATGAAAAACTGTTTTTT
TRBD2,-,TRBJ2-3,TRBV5-1,CASSLMGLAGSTDTQYF,TGCGCCAGCAGCTTGATGGGACTAGCGGGAAGCACAGATACGCAGTATTTT
-,-,TRBJ1-5,TRBV25-1,CASSEVGSNQPQHF,TGTGCCAGCAGTGAGGTCGGGAGCAATCAGCCCCAGCATTTT
-,-,TRBJ1-4,TRBV28,CAARHRDLNEKLFF,TGTGCCGCAAGACACAGGGACCTTAATGAAAAACTGTTTTTT
TRBD2,-,TRBJ2-7,TRBV28,CATLGTVGGREQYF,TGTGCCACCCTAGGCACGGTGGGAGGGCGTGAGCAGTACTTC
-,-,TRBJ1-1,TRBV19,CASSSLSGTEAFF,TGTGCCAGTAGTAGCCTTTCGGGCACTGAAGCTTTCTTT
-,-,TRBJ2-1,TRBV6-5,CASSSEGGNEQFF,TGTGCCAGCAGTTCCGAAGGAGGGAATGAGCAGTTCTTC
TRBD1,-,TRBJ1-1,TRBV10-2,CASRPGQPNTEAFF,TGCGCCAGTAGACCGGGACAGCCTAACACTGAAGCTTTCTTT
-,-,TRBJ1-1,TRBV6-5,CASSLNSNTEAFF,TGTGCCAGCAGTTTGAACTCGAACACTGAAGCTTTCTTT
-,-,TRBJ1-2,TRBV2,CASGDNGYTF,TGTGCCAGCGGGGACAATGGCTACACCTTC
TRBD2,-,TRBJ2-7,TRBV2,CASMGGLAFHEQYF,TGTGCCAGCATGGGGGGACTAGCCTTCCACGAGCAGTACTTC
TRBD1,once,TRBJ1-1,TRBV7-6,CASSPRDRGHTEAFF,TGTGCCAGCAGCCCGCGGGACAGGGGGCACACTGAAGCTTTCTTT
TRBD1,-,TRBJ1-2,TRBV18,CASSPADREVSGYTF,TGTGCCAGCTCACCAGCCGACAGGGAAGTCAGTGGCTACACCTTC
TRBD2,once,TRBJ2-2,TRBV19,CASSPLLGAGGNTGELFF,TGTGCCAGTAGTCCCCTGCTGGGCGCGGGAGGAAACACCGGGGAGCTGTTTTTT
-,-,TRBJ1-1,TRBV27,CASSLSGGAMNTEAFF,TGTGCCAGCAGTTTATCGGGCGGGGCCATGAACACTGAAGCTTTCTTT
-,-,TRBJ1-3,TRBV6-1,CASSEWLTSGNTIYF,TGTGCCAGCAGTGAATGGTTGACTTCTGGAAACACCATATATTTT
-,-,TRBJ2-3,TRBV4-1,CASSQGLGGTDTQYF,TGCGCCAGCAGCCAAGGACTAGGGGGCACAGATACGCAGTATTTT
TRBD1,-,TRBJ1-3,TRBV6-1,CASTLDRGPGNTIYF,TGTGCCAGCACCCTGGACAGGGGGCCTGGAAACACCATATATTTT
-,-,TRBJ2-7,TRBV10-3,CALTPTGRLDHEQYF,TGTGCCCTAACCCCTACAGGGCGACTGGACCACGAGCAGTACTTC
TRBD1,-,TRBJ2-1,TRBV4-1,CASSRLLRDRGSEQFF,TGCGCCAGCAGCCGACTACTCCGGGACAGGGGGAGTGAGCAGTTCTTC
TRBD2,-,TRBJ2-3,TRBV29-1,CSATSGGDTDTQYF,TGCAGCGCTACTAGCGGGGGGGACACAGATACGCAGTATTTT
-,-,TRBJ2-3,TRBV7-8,CASSLGLDLGTDTQYF,TGTGCCAGCAGCTTGGGGCTAGATCTGGGCACAGATACGCAGTATTTT
-,-,TRBJ1-1,TRBV7-9,CASSLAQGNTEAFF,TGTGCCAGCAGCTTAGCACAGGGGAACACTGAAGCTTTCTTT
-,-,TRBJ2-4,TRBV6-6,CASSNLRVSKNIQYF,TGTGCCAGCAGTAATCTCAGGGTCTCCAAAAACATTCAGTACTTC
-,once,TRBJ1-5,TRBV19,CASRRLLYSNQPQHF,TGTGCCAGTAGGCGGCTGTTGTATAGCAATCAGCCCCAGCATTTT
TRBD2,-,TRBJ2-3,TRBV5-4,CASSSGGRFDTQYF,TGTGCCAGCAGCTCAGGCGGGAGGTTTGATACGCAGTATTTT
TRBD1,-,TRBJ2-2,TRBV9,CASSVGQGTGELFF,TGTGCCAGCAGCGTAGGACAGGGTACCGGGGAGCTGTTTTTT
-,-,TRBJ2-7,TRBV29-1,CSALTDRQNEQYF,TGCAGCGCCTTGACTGACAGGCAAAACGAGCAGTACTTC
-,-,TRBJ2-2,TRBV15,CATSRGGQAMTGELFF,TGTGCCACCAGCAGAGGTGGCCAGGCGATGACCGGGGAGCTGTTTTTT
-,-,TRBJ2-7,TRBV2,CASTEVGGSYEQYF,TGTGCCAGCACGGAGGTGGGAGGTTCCTACGAGCAGTACTTC
TRBD2,-,TRBJ2-1,TRBV18,CASSPPIHGRGNEQFF,TGTGCCAGCTCACCACCGATTCATGGGAGGGGCAATGAGCAGTTCTTC
-,-,TRBJ2-4,TRBV6-1,CASSATPGSAKNIQYF,TGTGCCAGCAGTGCCACCCCCGGGAGCGCCAAAAACATTCAGTACTTC
-,few,TRBJ1-1,TRBV27,CASIRDLEGTEAFF,TGTGCCAGCATTCGGGACTTGGAGGGCACTGAAGCTTTCTTT
-,-,TRBJ2-7,TRBV5-1,CASSLATGHYEQYF,TGCGCCAGCAGCTTGGCTACAGGGCATTACGAGCAGTACTTC
-,-,TRBJ1-2,TRBV30,CAWSVLGKQRYYGYTF,TGTGCCTGGAGTGTATTAGGTAAACAGCGGTACTATGGCTACACCTTC